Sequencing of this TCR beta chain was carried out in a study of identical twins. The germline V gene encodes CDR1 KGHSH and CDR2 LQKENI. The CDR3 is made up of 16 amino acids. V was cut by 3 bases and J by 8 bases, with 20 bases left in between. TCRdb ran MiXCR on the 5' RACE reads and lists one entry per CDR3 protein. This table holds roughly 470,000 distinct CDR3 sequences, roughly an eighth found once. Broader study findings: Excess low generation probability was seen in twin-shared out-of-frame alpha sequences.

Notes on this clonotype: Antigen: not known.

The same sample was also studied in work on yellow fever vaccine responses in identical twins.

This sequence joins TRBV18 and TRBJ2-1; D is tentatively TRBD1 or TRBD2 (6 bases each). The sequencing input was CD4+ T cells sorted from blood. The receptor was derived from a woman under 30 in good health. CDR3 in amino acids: CASSPKGEVTPHEQFF. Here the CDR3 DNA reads TGTGCCAGCTCACCCAAGGGGGAGGTGACGCCGCATGAGCAGTTCTTC.